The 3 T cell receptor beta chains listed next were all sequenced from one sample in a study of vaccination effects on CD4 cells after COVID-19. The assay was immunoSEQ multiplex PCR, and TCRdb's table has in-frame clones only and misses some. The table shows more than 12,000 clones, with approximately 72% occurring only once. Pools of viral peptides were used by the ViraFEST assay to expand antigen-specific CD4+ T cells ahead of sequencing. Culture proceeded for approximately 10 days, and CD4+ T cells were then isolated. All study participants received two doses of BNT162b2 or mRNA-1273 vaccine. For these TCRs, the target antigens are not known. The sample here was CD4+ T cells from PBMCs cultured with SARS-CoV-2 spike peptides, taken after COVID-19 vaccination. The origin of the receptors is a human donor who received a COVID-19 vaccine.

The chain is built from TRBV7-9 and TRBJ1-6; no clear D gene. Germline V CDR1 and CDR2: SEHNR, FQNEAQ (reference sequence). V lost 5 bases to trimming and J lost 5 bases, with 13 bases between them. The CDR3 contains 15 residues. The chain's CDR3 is CASSPRTGNNSPLHF. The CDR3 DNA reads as TGTGCCAGCAGCCCGAGGACTGGAAATAATTCACCCCTCCACTTT.

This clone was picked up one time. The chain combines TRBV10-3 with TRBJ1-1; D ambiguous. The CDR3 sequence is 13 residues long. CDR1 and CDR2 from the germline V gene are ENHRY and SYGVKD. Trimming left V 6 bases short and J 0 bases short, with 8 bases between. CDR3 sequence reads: CAISLDMNTEAFF. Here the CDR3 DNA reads TGTGCCATCAGCCTAGACATGAACACTGAAGCTTTCTTT.

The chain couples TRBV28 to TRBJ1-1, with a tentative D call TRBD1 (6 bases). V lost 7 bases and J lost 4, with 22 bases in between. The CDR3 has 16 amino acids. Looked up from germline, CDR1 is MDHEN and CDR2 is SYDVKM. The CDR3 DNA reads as TGTGCCAGCACTCCACCCCCCCTCGGGGGCCCCACTGAAGCTTTCTTT. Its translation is CASTPPPLGGPTEAFF.